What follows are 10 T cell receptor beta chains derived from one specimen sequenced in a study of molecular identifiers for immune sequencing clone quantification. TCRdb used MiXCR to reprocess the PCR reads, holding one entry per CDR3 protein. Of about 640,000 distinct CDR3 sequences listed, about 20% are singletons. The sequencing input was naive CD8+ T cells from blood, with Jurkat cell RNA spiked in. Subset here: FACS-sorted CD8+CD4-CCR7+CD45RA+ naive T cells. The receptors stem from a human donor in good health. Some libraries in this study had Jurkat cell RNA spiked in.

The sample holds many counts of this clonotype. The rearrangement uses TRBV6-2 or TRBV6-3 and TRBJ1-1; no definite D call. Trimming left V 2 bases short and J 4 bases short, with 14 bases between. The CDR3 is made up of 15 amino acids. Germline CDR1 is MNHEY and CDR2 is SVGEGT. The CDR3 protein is CASSYVRGAGTEAFF. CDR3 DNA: TGTGCCAGCAGTTACGTTCGGGGAGCGGGCACTGAAGCTTTCTTT.

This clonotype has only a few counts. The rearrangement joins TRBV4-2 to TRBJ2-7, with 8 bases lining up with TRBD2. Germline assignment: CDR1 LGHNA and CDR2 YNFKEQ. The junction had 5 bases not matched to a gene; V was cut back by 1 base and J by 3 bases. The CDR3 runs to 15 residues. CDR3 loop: CASSQVVAGHYEQYF. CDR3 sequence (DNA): TGTGCCAGCAGCCAAGTGGTAGCGGGACACTACGAGCAGTACTTC.

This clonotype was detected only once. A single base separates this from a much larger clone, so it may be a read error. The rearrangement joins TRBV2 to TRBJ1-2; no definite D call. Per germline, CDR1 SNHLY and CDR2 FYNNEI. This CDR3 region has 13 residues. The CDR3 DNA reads TGTGCCAGCGGTGATAGACGAGCCTATGGCTACACCTTC. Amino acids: CASGDRRAYGYTF. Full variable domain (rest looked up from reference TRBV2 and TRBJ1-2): EPEVTQTPSHQVTQMGQEVILRCVPISNHLYFYWYRQILGQKVEFLVSFYNNEISEKSEIFDDQFSVERPDGSNFTLKIRSTKLEDSAMYFCASGDRRAYGYTFGSGTRLTVV.

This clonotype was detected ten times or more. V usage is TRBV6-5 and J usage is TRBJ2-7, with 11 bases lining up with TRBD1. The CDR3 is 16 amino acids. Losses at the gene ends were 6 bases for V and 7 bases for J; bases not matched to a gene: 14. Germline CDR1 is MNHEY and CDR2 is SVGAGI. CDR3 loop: CASRVGQGATRWEQYF. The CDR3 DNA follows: TGTGCCAGCAGGGTCGGACAGGGGGCAACCCGTTGGGAGCAGTACTTC.

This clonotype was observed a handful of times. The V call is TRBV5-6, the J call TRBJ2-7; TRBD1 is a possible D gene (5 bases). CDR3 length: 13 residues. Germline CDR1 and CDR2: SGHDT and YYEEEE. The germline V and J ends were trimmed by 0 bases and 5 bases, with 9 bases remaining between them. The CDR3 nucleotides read TGTGCCAGCAGCTTGGAAGACAGTCACGAGCAGTACTTC. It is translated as CASSLEDSHEQYF.

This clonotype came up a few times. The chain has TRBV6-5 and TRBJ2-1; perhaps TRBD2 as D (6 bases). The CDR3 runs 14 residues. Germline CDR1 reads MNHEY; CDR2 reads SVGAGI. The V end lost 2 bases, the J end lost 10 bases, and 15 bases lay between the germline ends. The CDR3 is CASSYESGEDEQFF. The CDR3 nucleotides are TGTGCCAGCAGTTACGAGTCGGGGGAGGACGAGCAGTTCTTC.

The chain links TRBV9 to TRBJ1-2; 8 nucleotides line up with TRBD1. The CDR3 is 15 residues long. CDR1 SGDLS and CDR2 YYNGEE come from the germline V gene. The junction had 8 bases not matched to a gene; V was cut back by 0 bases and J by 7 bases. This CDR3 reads CASSVGPGGSFGYTF. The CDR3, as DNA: TGTGCCAGCAGCGTAGGGCCAGGGGGCTCCTTTGGCTACACCTTC.

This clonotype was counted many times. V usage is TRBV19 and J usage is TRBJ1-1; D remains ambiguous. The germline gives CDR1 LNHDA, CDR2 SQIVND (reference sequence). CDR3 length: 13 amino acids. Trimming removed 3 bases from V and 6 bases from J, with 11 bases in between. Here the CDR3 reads CASSIYGVAEAFF. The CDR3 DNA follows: TGTGCCAGTAGTATTTACGGGGTGGCTGAAGCTTTCTTT.

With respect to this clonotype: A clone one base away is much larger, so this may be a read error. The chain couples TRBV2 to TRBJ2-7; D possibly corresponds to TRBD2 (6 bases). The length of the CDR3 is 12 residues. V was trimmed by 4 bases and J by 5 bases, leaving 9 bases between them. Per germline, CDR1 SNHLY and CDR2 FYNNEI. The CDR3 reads CASSAGGNEQYF. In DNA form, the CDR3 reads TGTGCCAGCAGTGCCGGAGGGAACGAGCAGTACTTC.

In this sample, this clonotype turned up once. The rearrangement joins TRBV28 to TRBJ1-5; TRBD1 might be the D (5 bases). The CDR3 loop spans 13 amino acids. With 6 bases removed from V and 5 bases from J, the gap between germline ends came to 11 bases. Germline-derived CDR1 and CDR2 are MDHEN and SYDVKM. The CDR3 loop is CASRLVGDQPQHF. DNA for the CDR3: TGTGCCAGCAGATTAGTAGGGGATCAGCCCCAGCATTTT.